This section outlines one T cell receptor beta chain sequence together with its context. Its antigen is undetermined. V lost 1 base, J lost 2 bases, and 9 bases lay in between. The germline gives CDR1 LGHDT, CDR2 YNNKEL (reference sequence). The CDR3 is 14 amino acids. This entry comes from a study of T cell responses to AZD1222 COVID-19 vaccine. Study outcomes and limitations: Spike regions recognized by vaccine-associated CD4 TCRs spanned the protein, led by 160-218 and 743-854.

Some clones are missing from TCRdb's copy, which holds only in-frame ones; the method was immunoSEQ multiplex PCR. The data show 80,000 or so clones, over 60% seen once. This TCR derives from an adult who received the MenACWY meningococcal vaccine as a control. The sample here was peripheral blood, taken 28 days after the second dose of the MenACWY control vaccine. The chain uses TRBV3-1 (or the pseudogene TRBV3-2) and TRBJ2-7; maybe TRBD1 (5 bases). Here the CDR3 reads CASSQGVGAYEQYF. The CDR3 bases are TGTGCCAGCAGCCAAGGAGTAGGGGCCTACGAGCAGTACTTC.